This TCR beta chain comes out of a study of shared clonotypes between healthy human individuals. Study at large: CD4 naive and memory got three plates each, CD8 naive two, CD8 memory one.

As defined, naive CD8 cells were CD45RO-negative and positively selected for CCR7, with terminally differentiated effector memory CD45RA+ cells excluded. The germline V gene has CDR1 MNHNS and CDR2 SASEGT. V lost 6 bases, J lost 3 bases, and 6 bases stayed unmatched. CDR3 length equals 15 residues. The study's findings and limits: What limited the represented genetic and exposure-history diversity was the small number of donors. For naive CD4 cells, 4.5% to 6.5% of clonotypes were shared across a few donors.

Samples underwent the assay at deep level. Sequenced by immunoSEQ multiplex PCR; TCRdb stores in-frame clones only, minus some. Of around 2.1 million clones listed, 85% to 95% are singletons. Comment on this clone: The antigen is not known.

The TCR originated in a man between 18 and 35 years old in good health. Some clones in this sample may be carry-over from other donors' samples. The source material was naive CD8+ T cells from PBMCs. The rearrangement links TRBV6-1 to TRBJ1-4, with TRBD1 matching over 8 bases. The DNA of the CDR3 is TGTGCCAGCAGGACGACAGGGGCCTCTAATGAAAAACTGTTTTTT. It encodes CASRTTGASNEKLFF.